Below, one T cell receptor (beta chain) is given with its context. Relative to the germline gene, one junction end is altered; a read error may explain this. The assay was immunoSEQ multiplex PCR, and TCRdb's table has in-frame clones only and misses some. The table shows about 60,000 clones, with about 90% occurring only once. This record belongs to a study of OX40 agonist ivuxolimab in advanced cancers. Background on the study: The patients received agonistic anti-OX40 (CD134) antibody ivuxolimab.

The receptor comes from an adult with an advanced solid tumor such as melanoma, head and neck, liver or kidney cancer. Here the sequenced sample was CD4+ or CD8+ T cells sorted from blood, taken in a trial of the OX40 agonist ivuxolimab.

CDR3: CASSFGSTGELFF. Here the CDR3 DNA reads TGTGCTAGCAGCTTTGGGTCCACCGGGGAGCTGTTTTTT. The V and J genes are TRBV7-7 and TRBJ2-2, with no clear D. Germline V lookup: CDR1 SSHAT, CDR2 FNYEAQ (reference sequence). The CDR3 totals 13 residues.